This T cell receptor (beta chain) was obtained from a study of blood T cell repertoires in COVID-19. This table comes from immunoSEQ multiplex PCR, and its TCRdb copy is limited to in-frame clones, with some not included. The table shows 200,000 to 250,000 clones, with 90% occurring only once. In germline, CDR1 is SGHAT, CDR2 FQNNGV. J was trimmed by 7 bases and V by 4 bases; bases with no gene match: 12. The CDR3 totals 15 residues. Sequencing was done on a sample of PBMCs or T cells enriched from blood (not recorded which). The sequence was collected from a man aged 25-45 years who had been exposed to COVID-19. The chain is built from TRBV11-2 and TRBJ1-2; 7 positions agree with TRBD1. The CDR3 DNA reads TGTGCCAGCAGCTCTGACTCGACAGGGCGGCGTGGCTACACCTTC. Its protein product is CASSSDSTGRRGYTF.